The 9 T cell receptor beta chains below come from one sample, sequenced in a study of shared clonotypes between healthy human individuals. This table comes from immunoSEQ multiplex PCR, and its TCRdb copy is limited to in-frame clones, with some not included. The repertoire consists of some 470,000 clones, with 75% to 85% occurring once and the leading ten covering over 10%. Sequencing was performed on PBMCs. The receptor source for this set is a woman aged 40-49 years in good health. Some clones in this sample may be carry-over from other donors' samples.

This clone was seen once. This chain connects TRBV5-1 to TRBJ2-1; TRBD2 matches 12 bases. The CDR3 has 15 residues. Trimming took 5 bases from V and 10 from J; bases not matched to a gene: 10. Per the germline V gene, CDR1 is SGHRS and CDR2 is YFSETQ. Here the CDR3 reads CASRQTGTSGHEQFF. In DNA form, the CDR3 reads TGCGCCAGCAGACAAACCGGGACTAGCGGGCACGAGCAGTTCTTC.

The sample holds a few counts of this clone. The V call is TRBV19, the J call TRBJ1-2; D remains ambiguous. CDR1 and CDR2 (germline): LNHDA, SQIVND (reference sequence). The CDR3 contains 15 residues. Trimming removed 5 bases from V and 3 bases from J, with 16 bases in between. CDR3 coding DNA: TGTGCCAGTAGTCAAGGGCGGGGTATATACTATGGCTACACCTTC. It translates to CASSQGRGIYYGYTF.

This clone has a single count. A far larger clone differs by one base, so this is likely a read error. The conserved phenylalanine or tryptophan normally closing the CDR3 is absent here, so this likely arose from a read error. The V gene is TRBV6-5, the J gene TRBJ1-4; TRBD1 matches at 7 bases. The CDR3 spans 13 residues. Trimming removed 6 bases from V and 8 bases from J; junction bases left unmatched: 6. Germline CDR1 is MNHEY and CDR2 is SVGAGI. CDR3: CASRQGNREKLFL. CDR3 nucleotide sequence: TGTGCCAGCAGACAGGGGAATCGGGAAAAACTGTTTCTT.

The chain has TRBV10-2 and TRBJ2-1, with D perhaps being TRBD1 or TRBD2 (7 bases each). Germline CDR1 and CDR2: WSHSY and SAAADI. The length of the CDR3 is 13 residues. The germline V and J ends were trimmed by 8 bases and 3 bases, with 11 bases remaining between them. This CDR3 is CASQGGVYNEQFF. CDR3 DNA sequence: TGCGCCAGCCAGGGGGGGGTCTACAATGAGCAGTTCTTC.

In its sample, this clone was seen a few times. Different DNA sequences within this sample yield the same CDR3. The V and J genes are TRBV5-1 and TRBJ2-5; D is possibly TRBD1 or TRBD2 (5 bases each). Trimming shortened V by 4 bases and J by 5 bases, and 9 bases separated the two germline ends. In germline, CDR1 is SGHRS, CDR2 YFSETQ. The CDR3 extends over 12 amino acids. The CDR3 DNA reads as TGCGCCAGCAGCCGGGACGGGGAGACCCAGTACTTC. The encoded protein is CASSRDGETQYF.

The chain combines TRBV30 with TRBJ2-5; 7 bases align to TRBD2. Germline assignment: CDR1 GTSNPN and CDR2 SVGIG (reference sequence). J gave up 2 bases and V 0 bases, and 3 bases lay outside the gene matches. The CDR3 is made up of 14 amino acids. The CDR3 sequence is CAWSVASGQETQYF. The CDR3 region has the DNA TGTGCCTGGAGTGTTGCTAGCGGACAAGAGACCCAGTACTTC.

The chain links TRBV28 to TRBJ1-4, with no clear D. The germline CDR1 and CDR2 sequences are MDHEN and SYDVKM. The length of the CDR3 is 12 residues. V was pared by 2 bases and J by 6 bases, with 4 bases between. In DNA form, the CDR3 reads TGTGCCAGCAGTTTACCCTATGAAAAACTGTTTTTT. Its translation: CASSLPYEKLFF.

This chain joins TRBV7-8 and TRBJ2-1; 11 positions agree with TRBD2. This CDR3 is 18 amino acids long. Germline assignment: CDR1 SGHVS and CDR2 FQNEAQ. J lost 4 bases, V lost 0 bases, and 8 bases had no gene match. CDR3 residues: CASSLAYLAGGPYNEQFF. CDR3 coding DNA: TGTGCCAGCAGCTTAGCGTATCTAGCGGGAGGACCATACAATGAGCAGTTCTTC. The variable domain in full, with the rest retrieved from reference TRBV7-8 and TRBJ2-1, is GAGVSQSPRYKVAKRGQDVALRCDPISGHVSLFWYQQALGQGPEFLTYFQNEAQLDKSGLPSDRFFAERPEGSVSTLKIQRTQQEDSAVYLCASSLAYLAGGPYNEQFFGPGTRLTVL.

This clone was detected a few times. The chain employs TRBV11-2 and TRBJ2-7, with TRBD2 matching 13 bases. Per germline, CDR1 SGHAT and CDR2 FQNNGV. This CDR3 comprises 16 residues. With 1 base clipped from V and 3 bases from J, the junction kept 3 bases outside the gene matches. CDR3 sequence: CASSLGGTSGIYEQYF. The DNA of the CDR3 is TGTGCCAGCAGCTTAGGTGGGACTAGCGGGATCTACGAGCAGTACTTC. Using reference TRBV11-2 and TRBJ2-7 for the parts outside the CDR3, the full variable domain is EAGVAQSPRYKIIEKRQSVAFWCNPISGHATLYWYQQILGQGPKLLIQFQNNGVVDDSQLPKDRFSAERLKGVDSTLKIQPAKLEDSAVYLCASSLGGTSGIYEQYFGPGTRLTVT.